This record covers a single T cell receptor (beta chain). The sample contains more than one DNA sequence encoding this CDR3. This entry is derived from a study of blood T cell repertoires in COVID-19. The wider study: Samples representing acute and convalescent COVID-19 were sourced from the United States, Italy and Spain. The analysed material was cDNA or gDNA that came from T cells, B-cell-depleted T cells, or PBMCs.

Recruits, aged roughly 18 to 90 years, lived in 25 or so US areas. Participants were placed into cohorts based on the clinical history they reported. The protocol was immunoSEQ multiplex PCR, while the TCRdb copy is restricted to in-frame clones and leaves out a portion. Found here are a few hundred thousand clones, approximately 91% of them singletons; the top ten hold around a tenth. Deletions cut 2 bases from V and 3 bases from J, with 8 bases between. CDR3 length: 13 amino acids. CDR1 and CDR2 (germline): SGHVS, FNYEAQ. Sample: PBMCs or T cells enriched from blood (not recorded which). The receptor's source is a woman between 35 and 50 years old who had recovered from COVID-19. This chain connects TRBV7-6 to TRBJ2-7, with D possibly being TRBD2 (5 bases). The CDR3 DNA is TGTGCCAGCAGCTTAAGCGGAAACTACGAGCAGTACTTC. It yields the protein CASSLSGNYEQYF.